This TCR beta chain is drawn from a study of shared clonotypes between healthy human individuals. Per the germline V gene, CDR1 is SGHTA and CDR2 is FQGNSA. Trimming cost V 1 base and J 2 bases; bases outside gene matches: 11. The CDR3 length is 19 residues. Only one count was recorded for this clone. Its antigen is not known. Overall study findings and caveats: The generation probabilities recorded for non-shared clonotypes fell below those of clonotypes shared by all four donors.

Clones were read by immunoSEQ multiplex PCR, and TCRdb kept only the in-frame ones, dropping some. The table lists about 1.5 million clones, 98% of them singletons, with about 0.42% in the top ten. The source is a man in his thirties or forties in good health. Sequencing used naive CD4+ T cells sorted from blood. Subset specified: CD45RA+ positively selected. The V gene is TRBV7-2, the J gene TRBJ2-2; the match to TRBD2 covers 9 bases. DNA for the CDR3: TGTGCCAGCAGCTTAGTACGCGGGAGGGCCCAATCCAACACCGGGGAGCTGTTTTTT. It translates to CASSLVRGRAQSNTGELFF.